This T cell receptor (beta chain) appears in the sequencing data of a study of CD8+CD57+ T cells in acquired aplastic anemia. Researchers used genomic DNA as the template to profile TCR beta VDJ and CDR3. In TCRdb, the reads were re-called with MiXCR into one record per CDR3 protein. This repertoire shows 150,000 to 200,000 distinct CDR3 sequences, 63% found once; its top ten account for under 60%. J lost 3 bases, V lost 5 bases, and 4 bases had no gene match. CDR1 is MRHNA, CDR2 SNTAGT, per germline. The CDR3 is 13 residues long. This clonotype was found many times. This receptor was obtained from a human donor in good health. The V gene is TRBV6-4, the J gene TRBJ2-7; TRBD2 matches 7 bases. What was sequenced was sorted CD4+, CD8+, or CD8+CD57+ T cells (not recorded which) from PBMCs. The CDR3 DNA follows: TGTGCCAGCAGTCCTAGGGAGGGCTACGAGCAGTACTTC. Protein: CASSPREGYEQYF.